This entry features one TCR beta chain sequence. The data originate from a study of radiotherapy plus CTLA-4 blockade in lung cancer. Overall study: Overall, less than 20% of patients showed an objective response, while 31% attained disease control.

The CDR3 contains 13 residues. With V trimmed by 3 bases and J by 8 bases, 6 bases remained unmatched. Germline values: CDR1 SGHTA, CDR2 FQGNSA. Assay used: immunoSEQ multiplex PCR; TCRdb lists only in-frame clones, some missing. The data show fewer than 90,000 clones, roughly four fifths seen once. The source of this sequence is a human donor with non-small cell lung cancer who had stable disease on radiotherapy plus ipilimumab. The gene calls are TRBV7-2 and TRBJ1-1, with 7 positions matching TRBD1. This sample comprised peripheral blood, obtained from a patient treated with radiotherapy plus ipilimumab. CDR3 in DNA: TGTGCCAGCAGCTTGGGACAGAACGCAGAAGCTTTCTTT. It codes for CASSLGQNAEAFF.